Listed here is a single T cell receptor beta chain. There are many counts of this clonotype. Its target antigen remains unknown. No base quality information exists; no much larger clone differs at one position. In the ophthalmopathy patients, disease was moderately to severely active, with a Clinical Activity Score of 3 or more, a NOSPECS grade of 4 or more, and a duration of less than 3 months. Exclusion was applied to patients with uncontrolled infections, other autoimmune diseases, pregnancy or lactation. Diagnoses relied on clinical symptoms, serum thyroxine and TRAb, thyroid ultrasound and orbital computed tomography. PBMCs were isolated from roughly 10 ml of fresh peripheral blood by Ficoll-Paque density gradient centrifugation. Total RNA was extracted using Trizol reagent, and RNA quality was assessed on an Agilent 2100 Bioanalyzer. The source of the sample is a study of T cells in Graves' hyperthyroidism and ophthalmopathy (dated by TCRdb to about 2019). For context, the study as a whole: Peripheral blood was sampled at the time of initial diagnosis, prior to any treatment. TCR V-J signatures able to tell the groups apart were searched for in a discovery cohort of about a hundred patients, of whom around 43 had Graves' ophthalmopathy and around 56 had stable Graves' hyperthyroidism. An independent validation cohort of 18 to 20 hyperthyroidism patients and about 15 patients who later progressed to ophthalmopathy tested prospective prediction of ophthalmopathy. The 100 or so discovery patients were randomly split 7:3 into training and test sets. In about six Graves' hyperthyroidism patients, the study also compared T-cell repertoires from thyroid tissue with T-cell repertoires from blood. After blood sampling, hyperthyroidism patients were treated with methimazole at a starting dose of 30 mg daily, and ophthalmopathy patients were treated with high-dose intravenous methylprednisolone. According to the paper, TCR Vbeta CDR3 sequencing was carried out on 135 peripheral blood samples, which came from around 43 ophthalmopathy, around 74 hyperthyroidism and 17 progressor patients. Overall results and qualifications from the work: A model built on a 13 V-J signature distinguished ophthalmopathy from stable hyperthyroidism, reaching 87.88% sensitivity and 81.08% specificity in cross-validation and 80%/75% in testing. Blood samples also contained most of the expanded thyroid clonotypes (frequency above 0.001), which suggests that blood repertoires may reflect thyroid immune responses. In validation, progression to ophthalmopathy was predicted by the model with 55% to 71% sensitivity and roughly 76% specificity, a median of around 5.9 months before onset. Sample size was not statistically predetermined, and blinding of investigators to group allocation was not performed.

The TCR beta CDR3 regions were amplified from the RNA transcripts. A first-round RT-PCR of the TCR CDR3 used the HTBI primer set with the Qiagen OneStep RT-PCR kit. The libraries were constructed in a second round of multiplex PCR and then size-selected and purified. Paired-end sequencing of the libraries was performed with 100 bp reads on an Illumina HiSeq2000. The paper's processing steps were these. SOAPnuke was used to process the raw data, removing reads that contained adapters or uncalled bases, had a mean Phred below 15, or lacked an exact match to the constant primer or identifier. High-quality paired reads were merged using COPE v1.2.5, and each unique nucleotide sequence was defined as a clonotype. MiTCR v1.1 was used to align the clonotypes against IMGT TRBV, TRBD and TRBJ reference segments. The analysis included only V-J combinations with a frequency above 0.0001, which together covered 99.2% of the repertoires. A TCS score was defined as the ratio of F50 (clonal expansion) to E x V (chaos), with BLOSUM62-based TCRdist applied between CDR3 peptides within each V-J. Welch's t-statistics and random forest reduced roughly 500 V-J features to about 13, which were used in a naive Bayes classifier (R e1071). Thyroid-blood repertoire similarity was quantified with the Morisita-Horn index. TCRdb reworked the public reads: Q25 trimming with fastp, MiXCR clone assembly, productive beta chains retained. A single entry per CDR3 protein holds the most common genes and DNA from its merged rows. In this record, the V and J calls reflect TCRdb's handling and not the investigators' own analysis. The sample data list roughly 560,000 distinct CDR3 sequences, and around 15% of these were observed just once. The ten largest clones capture approximately 4.2% of the sample.

The source is a woman between 40 and 50 years old with Graves' ophthalmopathy. Sample: blood.

The CDR3 corresponds to CASTGYTGELFF. Here is the DNA: TGTGCCAGCACCGGTTACACCGGGGAGCTGTTTTTT. The rearrangement joined TRBV6-2 or TRBV6-3 to TRBJ2-2, with no confident D gene call. The cysteine opens and the phenylalanine closes a CDR3 of 12 amino acids. Here the CDR3 DNA is all that survives: 36 bases in frame from base 1. The V end loses 7 bases and the J end loses 3 bases, and a stretch of 6 bases separates them. From a lookup of the germline V gene, CDR1 and CDR2 are MNHEY and SVGEGT.